The rows below give T cell receptor beta chains drawn from one sample of a study of immune cell composition in non-small cell lung cancer. Here immunoSEQ multiplex PCR was the method, and the copy in TCRdb shows in-frame clones only, minus some. Of about 3,100 clones detected, 78% appear once; the ten largest clones hold about 13%. Sample: non-adjacent lung tissue. The receptors shown here come from a human donor with non-small cell lung cancer. The donor label of this sample is uncertain. CDR3s leave out the opening cysteine and the closing phenylalanine or tryptophan. A D gene is named only where the DNA matches it firmly.

CDR3	V	D	J
ASRRTSGYNEQF	TRBV25-1	TRBD2	TRBJ2-1
ASSPTTNQETQY	TRBV11-2	NA	TRBJ2-5
ASSQTDGIYEQY	TRBV16	NA	TRBJ2-7
ASSSGTGGDSTG	TRBV5-4	TRBD1	TRBJ1-4
ASREGAEQY	TRBV6-5	NA	TRBJ2-7
ASWGTGLSNQPQH	TRBV19	TRBD1	TRBJ1-5
ASSLTDRGTYGYT	TRBV11-1	TRBD1	TRBJ1-2
ASRVGGIVNEAF	TRBV28	NA	TRBJ1-1
ASTLWSGSNQPQH	TRBV19	NA	TRBJ1-5
ASSFEGGGYT	TRBV27	NA	TRBJ1-2
ASSPGQGSEKLF	TRBV19	TRBD1	TRBJ1-4
ASSPRTGVGPGYT	TRBV28	TRBD1	TRBJ1-2
ASSIPGQGARQPQH	TRBV19	TRBD1	TRBJ1-5
ASSPGHAYGYT	TRBV7-9	NA	TRBJ1-2
ASSAGTRYGYT	TRBV28	NA	TRBJ1-2
ASSLSRGNVETQY	TRBV13	TRBD1	TRBJ2-5
ASSPNPGLAGFSGANVLT	TRBV19	TRBD2	TRBJ2-6
ASRGTGANYGYT	TRBV28	TRBD1	TRBJ1-2
ASSISSGKAYDYNEQF	TRBV19	TRBD2	TRBJ2-1
SVGEGRNEQF	TRBV29-1	TRBD2	TRBJ2-1
ASSLVQGTNTEAF	TRBV5-1	NA	TRBJ1-1
ASSRDTQETQY	TRBV5-4	NA	TRBJ2-5
ASSLAGQKATEAF	TRBV5-1	TRBD1	TRBJ1-1
ASSPGHGEY	TRBV11-2	NA	TRBJ2-5
ASSVLGSGNFEQY	TRBV10-2	TRBD2	TRBJ2-7
ASSLALQGEAF	TRBV5-6	NA	TRBJ1-1
ASSSGERSWQF	TRBV11-1	NA	TRBJ2-1
ASSSGQGGNEQF	TRBV5-1	TRBD1	TRBJ2-1
ASSVAEGANTEAF	TRBV9	TRBD1	TRBJ1-1
ARGQGIGLNQPQH	TRBV5-1	TRBD1	TRBJ1-5
ASSFGETYEQY	TRBV7-8	NA	TRBJ2-7
ASSSGQGNQPQH	TRBV11-3	TRBD1	TRBJ1-5
ASLTRDRVTYEQY	TRBV28	TRBD1	TRBJ2-7
ASSPSDRGHQPQH	TRBV11-2	TRBD1	TRBJ1-5
SVAGQGGQPQH	TRBV29-1	TRBD1	TRBJ1-5
ATSRRLGSYYEQY	TRBV15	NA	TRBJ2-7
SVGTSGSITSGELF	TRBV29-1	TRBD2	TRBJ2-2
ASSRMRDTEAF	TRBV6-1	NA	TRBJ1-1
ASSQWSAGGWETQY	TRBV4-1	TRBD2	TRBJ2-5
ASSSGNYNEQF	TRBV7-9	NA	TRBJ2-1
ASSQGLDTDTQY	TRBV6-5	NA	TRBJ2-3
ASSEGTSSGNTIY	TRBV6-1	NA	TRBJ1-3
ASSPRQGWSYEQY	TRBV6-5	TRBD1	TRBJ2-7
ASSTLAGSTNEQF	TRBV6-5	TRBD2	TRBJ2-1
ASSNQRGGAYNEQF	TRBV11-2	TRBD2	TRBJ2-1
ASRPTTGGWAKNIQY	TRBV7-8	TRBD1	TRBJ2-4
ASIEGQLTGELF	TRBV7-2	TRBD1	TRBJ2-2
ASSLQDRADYEQY	TRBV9	TRBD1	TRBJ2-7
ASSQYYGYT	TRBV7-2	NA	TRBJ1-2
ASSQLWGQPQH	TRBV18	NA	TRBJ1-5
ASSPPLESLGYT	TRBV28	NA	TRBJ1-2